The 3 T cell receptor beta chains below were found in one sample sequenced in a study of siplizumab effects on memory and regulatory T cells. Sequencing was performed with immunoSEQ multiplex PCR; in TCRdb, only in-frame clones are kept and a portion is missing. Among around 110,000 clones listed, about 94% were seen once. Sequencing input: non-Treg CD4+ T cells sorted from blood. Receptors were obtained from a human donor in good health.

The rearrangement uses TRBV5-8 and TRBJ1-6; D is undetermined. The CDR3 spans 16 residues. The ends were cut back, 2 bases at V and 6 bases at J, with 15 bases in the middle. The germline V gene has CDR1 SGHTS and CDR2 YDEGEE. The CDR3 reads CASSFSRAPANSPLHF. The CDR3 nucleotides read TGTGCCAGCAGCTTCAGCCGGGCGCCAGCTAATTCACCCCTCCACTTT.

This clone was seen once. The chain carries TRBV5-5 and TRBJ2-2; D possibly corresponds to TRBD1 (5 bases). V was pared by 0 bases and J by 1 base, with 13 bases between. Germline V lookup: CDR1 SGHKS, CDR2 YYEKEE (reference sequence). The CDR3 runs 17 residues. The CDR3 coding sequence is TGTGCCAGCAGCTTGGTTGTCAGGGCCCTGAACACCGGGGAGCTGTTTTTT. Its translation: CASSLVVRALNTGELFF.

The gene calls are TRBV29-1 and TRBJ2-5, with TRBD1 identical over 7 bases. This CDR3 is built from 11 residues. Trimming removed 7 bases from V and 4 bases from J; junction bases left unmatched: 3. Germline assignment: CDR1 SQVTM and CDR2 ANQGSEA. In DNA, the CDR3 is TGCAGCGCCACAGGGGCAGAGACCCAGTACTTC. This translates into CSATGAETQYF.